This TCR beta chain was retrieved from a study of blood T cell dynamics during melanoma immunotherapy. This clone is a singleton in its sample. Time point reported: pre-treatment baseline. Samples come from before therapy and from week 3 after the first blockade cycle. Response was assessed by RECIST 1.1 at 12 weeks, except two rapid progressors. V lost 0 bases and J lost 4; bases outside the gene matches: 8. The CDR3 sequence is 16 residues long. Per germline, CDR1 SGHDT and CDR2 YYEEEE. The table came from immunoSEQ multiplex PCR; TCRdb's copy has only in-frame clones and leaves some out. The table has 10,000 to 15,000 clones, just over 85% seen once.

The source was blood, collected from a patient treated with checkpoint blockade. The genes are TRBV5-6 and TRBJ1-2; 8 bases are shared with TRBD1. The origin of this receptor is a human donor with melanoma. This chain's CDR3 is CASSLVGQGAIYGYTF. CDR3 in DNA: TGTGCCAGCAGCTTGGTCGGGCAGGGGGCAATCTATGGCTACACCTTC. The variable domain in full, with the rest retrieved from reference TRBV5-6 and TRBJ1-2, is DAGVTQSPTHLIKTRGQQVTLRCSPKSGHDTVSWYQQALGQGPQFIFQYYEEEERQRGNFPDRFSGHQFPNYSSELNVNALLLGDSALYLCASSLVGQGAIYGYTFGSGTRLTVV.